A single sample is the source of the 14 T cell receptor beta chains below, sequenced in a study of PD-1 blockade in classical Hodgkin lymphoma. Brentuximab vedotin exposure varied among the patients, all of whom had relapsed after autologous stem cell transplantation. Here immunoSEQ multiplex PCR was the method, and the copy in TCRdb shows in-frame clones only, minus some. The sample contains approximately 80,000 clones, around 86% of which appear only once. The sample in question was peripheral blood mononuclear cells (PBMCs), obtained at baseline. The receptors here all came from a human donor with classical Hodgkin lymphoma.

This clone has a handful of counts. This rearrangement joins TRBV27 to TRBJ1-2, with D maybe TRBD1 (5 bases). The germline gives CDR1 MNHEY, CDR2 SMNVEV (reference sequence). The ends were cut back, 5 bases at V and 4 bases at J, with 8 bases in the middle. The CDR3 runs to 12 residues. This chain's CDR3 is CASSRDFYGYTF. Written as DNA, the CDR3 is TGTGCCAGCAGTAGGGACTTCTATGGCTACACCTTC.

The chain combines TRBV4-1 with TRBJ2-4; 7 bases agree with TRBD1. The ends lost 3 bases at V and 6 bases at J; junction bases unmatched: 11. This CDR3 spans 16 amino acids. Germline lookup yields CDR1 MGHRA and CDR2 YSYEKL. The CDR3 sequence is CASSHHARTGGNIQYF. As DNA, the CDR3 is TGCGCCAGCAGCCATCACGCCCGGACAGGCGGAAACATTCAGTACTTC.

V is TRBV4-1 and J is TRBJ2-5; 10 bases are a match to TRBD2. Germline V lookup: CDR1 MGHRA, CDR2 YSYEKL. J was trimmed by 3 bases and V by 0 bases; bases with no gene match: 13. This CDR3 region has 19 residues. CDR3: CASSQDPPLAGALEETQYF. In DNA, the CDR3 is TGCGCCAGCAGCCAAGATCCACCCCTAGCGGGAGCTTTGGAAGAGACCCAGTACTTC.

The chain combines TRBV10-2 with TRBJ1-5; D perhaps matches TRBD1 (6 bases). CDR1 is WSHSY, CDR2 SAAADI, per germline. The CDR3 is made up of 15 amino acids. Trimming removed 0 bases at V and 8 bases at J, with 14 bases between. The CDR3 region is CASSESNRGTKPQHF. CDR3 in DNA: TGCGCCAGCAGTGAGTCTAATAGGGGGACGAAGCCCCAGCATTTT.

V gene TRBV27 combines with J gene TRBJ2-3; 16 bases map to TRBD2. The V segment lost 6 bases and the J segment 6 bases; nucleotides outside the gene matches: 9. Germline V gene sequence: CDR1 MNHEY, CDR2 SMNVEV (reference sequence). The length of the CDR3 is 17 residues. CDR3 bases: TGTGCCAGCAGCCGTCCCGGGACTAGCGGGAGGGGGGATACGCAGTATTTT. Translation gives CASSRPGTSGRGDTQYF.

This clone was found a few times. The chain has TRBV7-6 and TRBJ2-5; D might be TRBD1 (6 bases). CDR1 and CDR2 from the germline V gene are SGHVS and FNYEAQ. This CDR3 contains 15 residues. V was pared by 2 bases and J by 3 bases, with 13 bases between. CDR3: CASSLSYREEETQYF. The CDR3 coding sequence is TGTGCCAGCAGCTTATCCTACAGGGAAGAAGAGACCCAGTACTTC.

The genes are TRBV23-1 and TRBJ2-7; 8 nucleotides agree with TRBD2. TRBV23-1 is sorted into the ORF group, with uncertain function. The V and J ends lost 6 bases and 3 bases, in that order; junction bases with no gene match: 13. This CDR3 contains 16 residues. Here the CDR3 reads CASSPNTRTSGYEQYF. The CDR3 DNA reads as TGCGCCAGCAGCCCTAACACGCGAACTAGCGGCTACGAGCAGTACTTC.

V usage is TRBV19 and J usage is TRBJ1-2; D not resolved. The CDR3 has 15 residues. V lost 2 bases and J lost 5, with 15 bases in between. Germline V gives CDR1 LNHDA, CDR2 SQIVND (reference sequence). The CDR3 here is CASSIMAGRGYGYTF. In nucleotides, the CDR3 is TGTGCCAGTAGTATAATGGCAGGAAGAGGATATGGCTACACCTTC.

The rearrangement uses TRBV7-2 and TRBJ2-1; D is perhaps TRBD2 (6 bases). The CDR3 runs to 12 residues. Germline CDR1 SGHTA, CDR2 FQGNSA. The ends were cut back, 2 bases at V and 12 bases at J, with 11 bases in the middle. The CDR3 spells CASSLSRDWQFF. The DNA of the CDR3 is TGTGCCAGCAGCTTAAGTCGGGACTGGCAGTTCTTC.

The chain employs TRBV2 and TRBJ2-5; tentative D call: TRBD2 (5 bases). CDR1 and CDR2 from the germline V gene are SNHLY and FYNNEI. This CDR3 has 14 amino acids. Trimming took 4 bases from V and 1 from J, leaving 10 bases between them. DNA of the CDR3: TGTGCCAGCAGTGCAGGACTGGGCCAAGAGACCCAGTACTTC. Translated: CASSAGLGQETQYF.

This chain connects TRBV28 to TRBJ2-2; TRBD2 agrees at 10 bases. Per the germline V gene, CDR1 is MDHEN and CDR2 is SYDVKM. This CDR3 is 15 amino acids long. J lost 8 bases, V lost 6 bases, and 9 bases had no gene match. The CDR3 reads CASRARLAGEGELFF. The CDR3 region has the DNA TGTGCCAGCAGAGCACGTCTAGCGGGAGAGGGGGAGCTGTTTTTT.

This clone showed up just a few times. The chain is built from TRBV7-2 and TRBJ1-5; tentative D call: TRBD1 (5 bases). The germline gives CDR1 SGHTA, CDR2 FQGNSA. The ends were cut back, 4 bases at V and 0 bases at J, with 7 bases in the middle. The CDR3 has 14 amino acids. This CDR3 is CASSSGTSNQPQHF. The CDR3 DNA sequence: TGTGCCAGCAGCTCCGGGACTAGCAATCAGCCCCAGCATTTT.

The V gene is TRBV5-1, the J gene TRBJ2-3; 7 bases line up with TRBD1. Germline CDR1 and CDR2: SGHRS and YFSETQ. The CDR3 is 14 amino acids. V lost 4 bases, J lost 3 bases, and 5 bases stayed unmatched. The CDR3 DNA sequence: TGCGCCAGCAGCGGCTTCAGGGGGACAGATACGCAGTATTTT. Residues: CASSGFRGTDTQYF.

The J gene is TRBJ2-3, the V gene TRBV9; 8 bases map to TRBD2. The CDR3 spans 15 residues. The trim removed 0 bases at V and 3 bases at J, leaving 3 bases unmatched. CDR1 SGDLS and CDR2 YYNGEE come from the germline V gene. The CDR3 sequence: CASSVAGGRTDTQYF. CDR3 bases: TGTGCCAGCAGCGTAGCGGGAGGGCGTACAGATACGCAGTATTTT.